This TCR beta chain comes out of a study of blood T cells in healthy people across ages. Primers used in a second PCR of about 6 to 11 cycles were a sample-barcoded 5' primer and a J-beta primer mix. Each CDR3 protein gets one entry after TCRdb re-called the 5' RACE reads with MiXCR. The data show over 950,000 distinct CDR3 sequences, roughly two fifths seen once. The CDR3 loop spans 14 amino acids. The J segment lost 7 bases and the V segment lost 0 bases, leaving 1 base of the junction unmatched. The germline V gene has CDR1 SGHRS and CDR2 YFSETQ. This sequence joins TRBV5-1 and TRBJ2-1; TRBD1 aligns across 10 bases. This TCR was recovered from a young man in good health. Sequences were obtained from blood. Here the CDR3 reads CASSLEGQGNEQFF. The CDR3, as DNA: TGCGCCAGCAGCTTGGAGGGACAGGGGAATGAGCAGTTCTTC.